Shown below are 22 T cell receptor beta chains from a single sample sequenced in a study of cytomegalovirus exposure and HLA in healthy donors. Primers for the PCR totalled 60 Vbeta and 13 Jbeta. Clones were read by immunoSEQ multiplex PCR, and TCRdb kept only the in-frame ones, dropping some. The table includes about 94,000 clones, about three fifths detected once. The sample consisted of PBMCs. These receptors all come from a man aged 25-45 years in good health and CMV-seronegative.

The chain carries TRBV29-1 and TRBJ2-5; TRBD2 is a possible D gene (5 bases). The V gene lost 4 bases and the J gene lost 5 bases, with 14 bases spanning the gap. The CDR3 sequence is 13 residues long. Germline CDR1 SQVTM, CDR2 ANQGSEA. As DNA, the CDR3 is TGCAGCGTTGTAAGAGGGTTCGGGGAGACCCAGTACTTC. It yields the protein CSVVRGFGETQYF.

The chain combines TRBV18 with TRBJ1-5; TRBD1 aligns across 10 bases. The CDR3 consists of 16 residues. Germline V lookup: CDR1 KGHSH, CDR2 LQKENI. The ends lost 5 bases at V and 0 bases at J; junction bases unmatched: 4. The CDR3 loop reads CASSGQGGYSNQPQHF. CDR3 sequence (DNA): TGTGCCAGCTCAGGACAGGGGGGATATAGCAATCAGCCCCAGCATTTT.

V is TRBV5-1 and J is TRBJ1-2, with D unclear. This CDR3 is built from 13 residues. The germline CDR1 and CDR2 sequences are SGHRS and YFSETQ. The V and J ends lost 1 base and 4 bases respectively, with 8 bases between them. CDR3: CASSLLNGYGYTF. Written as DNA, the CDR3 is TGCGCCAGCAGCTTGCTTAACGGCTATGGCTACACCTTC.

The CDR3 here is CASSPGLAGGITYEQYF. CDR3 bases: TGTGCCAGCAGCCCAGGACTAGCGGGGGGGATCACCTACGAGCAGTACTTC. The rearrangement links TRBV9 to TRBJ2-7; the match to TRBD2 covers 15 bases. After removal of 4 bases from V and 2 bases from J, the junction contained 7 bases not matched to a gene. Germline CDR1 is SGDLS and CDR2 is YYNGEE. The CDR3 length is 17 residues.

J is TRBJ2-3 and V is TRBV19, with D maybe TRBD2 (6 bases). V lost 7 bases and J 0 bases, leaving 14 bases between the germline ends. Germline lookup yields CDR1 LNHDA and CDR2 SQIVND (reference sequence). The CDR3 length is 15 residues. The CDR3, as DNA: TGTGCCAGTACCCGGGACTGGACTAGCACAGATACGCAGTATTTT. Amino acids: CASTRDWTSTDTQYF.

The rearrangement links TRBV6-1 to TRBJ2-2; 8 nucleotides line up with TRBD2. CDR3 size: 17 residues. Germline loops: CDR1 MNHNS, CDR2 SASEGT. V gave up 4 bases and J gave up 6 bases; unmatched junction bases: 13. DNA for the CDR3: TGTGCCAGCAGTGCCCGCTTCCAGCGGGAGCGGCCCGGGGAGCTGTTTTTT. This sequence encodes CASSARFQRERPGELFF.

A few counts support this clone. The chain is built from TRBV11-2 and TRBJ2-5; tentatively, D is TRBD2 (6 bases). V was clipped by 4 bases and J by 4 bases, with 13 bases between them. CDR3 length: 14 amino acids. The germline CDR1 and CDR2 sequences are SGHAT and FQNNGV. Here the CDR3 reads CASSSVGGGETQYF. The CDR3 region has the DNA TGTGCCAGCAGCTCAGTGGGGGGAGGAGAGACCCAGTACTTC.

The chain carries TRBV28 and TRBJ2-5; the D is unclear. The end of the DNA is better explained by TRBJ2-7, so the J call may be wrong. From germline, CDR1 is MDHEN and CDR2 SYDVKM. This CDR3 comprises 15 residues. The CDR3 nucleotides are TGTGCCAGCAGTTTCCGCCTCCTTTCTTCCTACGAGCAGTACTTC. As protein: CASSFRLLSSYEQYF.

This chain links TRBV9 with TRBJ1-3; 7 bases match TRBD1. The V segment lost 0 bases and the J segment 8 bases; nucleotides outside the gene matches: 5. Germline V CDR1 and CDR2: SGDLS, YYNGEE. The CDR3 runs to 14 residues. The CDR3 DNA reads TGTGCCAGCAGCGTAGCGCCAGGGACAGACACCATATATTTT. It yields the protein CASSVAPGTDTIYF.

This chain joins TRBV6-1 and TRBJ1-6; D unresolved. Trimming took 1 base from V and 2 from J, leaving 12 bases between them. Germline CDR1 is MNHNS and CDR2 is SASEGT. CDR3 size: 17 residues. The CDR3 nucleotides are TGTGCCAGCAGTGAAGTAGGTTGGAGTCCCTATAATTCACCCCTCCACTTT. It is translated as CASSEVGWSPYNSPLHF.

This rearrangement joins TRBV2 to TRBJ2-7; D is unclear. V was clipped by 6 bases and J by 6 bases, with 6 bases between them. CDR1 is SNHLY, CDR2 FYNNEI, per germline. This CDR3 is 10 amino acids long. The CDR3 nucleotides read TGTGCCAGCAGCCACAGCGAGCAGTACTTC. It encodes CASSHSEQYF. Filled out from reference TRBV2 and TRBJ2-7, the complete variable domain reads EPEVTQTPSHQVTQMGQEVILRCVPISNHLYFYWYRQILGQKVEFLVSFYNNEISEKSEIFDDQFSVERPDGSNFTLKIRSTKLEDSAMYFCASSHSEQYFGPGTRLTVT.

A note on this clone: This CDR3 is also generated by other DNA sequences in the sample. The V gene is TRBV2, the J gene TRBJ2-2, with TRBD1 matching 12 bases. V trimming: 11 bases; J trimming: 8 bases; junction bases outside the gene matches: 9. Looked up from germline, CDR1 is SNHLY and CDR2 is FYNNEI. This CDR3 has 14 residues. The CDR3 DNA reads TGTGCCTCCGTGGGACAGGGGGCCACTGGGGAGCTGTTTTTT. Its translation is CASVGQGATGELFF.

The chain carries TRBV4-2 and TRBJ2-7; 9 bases match TRBD2. The CDR3 has 16 residues. Germline V gives CDR1 LGHNA, CDR2 YNFKEQ. Trimming at V came to 3 bases and at J to 3 bases, leaving 9 bases not matched to a gene. In DNA form, the CDR3 reads TGTGCCAGCAGCCATGGTAGCGGGGGAAGGAACTACGAGCAGTACTTC. As protein: CASSHGSGGRNYEQYF.

V gene TRBV2 combines with J gene TRBJ2-2; D is unclear. V was trimmed by 7 bases and J by 5 bases, leaving 14 bases between them. The germline V gene has CDR1 SNHLY and CDR2 FYNNEI. There are 14 residues in the CDR3. CDR3 sequence (DNA): TGTGCCAGCAAGGAGCGTGTTACTACCGGGGAGCTGTTTTTT. As protein: CASKERVTTGELFF.

CDR3 nucleotides: TGTGCCAGCAGTCGGCTGATCAGGGACACTGAAGCTTTCTTT. This translates into CASSRLIRDTEAFF. The chain joins TRBV6-5 to TRBJ1-1; D is possibly TRBD1 (5 bases). Trimming took off 5 bases at V and 3 bases at J, with 13 bases between the two ends. Germline V CDR1 and CDR2: MNHEY, SVGAGI. The CDR3 spans 14 residues.

The chain couples TRBV5-1 to TRBJ1-3; 7 bases are shared with TRBD1. Germline lookup yields CDR1 SGHRS and CDR2 YFSETQ. CDR3 length: 15 amino acids. Trimming at V came to 4 bases and at J to 0 bases, leaving 4 bases not matched to a gene. The chain's CDR3 is CASSVTGNSGNTIYF. The CDR3 DNA sequence: TGCGCCAGCAGCGTGACAGGGAACTCTGGAAACACCATATATTTT. The whole variable domain, remainder taken from reference TRBV5-1 and TRBJ1-3, is KAGVTQTPRYLIKTRGQQVTLSCSPISGHRSVSWYQQTPGQGLQFLFEYFSETQRNKGNFPGRFSGRQFSNSRSEMNVSTLELGDSALYLCASSVTGNSGNTIYFGEGSWLTVV.

The J gene is TRBJ2-1, the V gene TRBV7-9; 9 bases are a match to TRBD1. V lost 8 bases and J lost 7; bases outside the gene matches: 6. CDR1 and CDR2 from the germline V gene are SEHNR and FQNEAQ (reference sequence). CDR3 size: 13 residues. The CDR3 spells CASFDRGNNEQFF. The CDR3 DNA reads TGTGCCAGCTTCGACAGGGGGAATAATGAGCAGTTCTTC.

This chain links TRBV29-1 with TRBJ2-4, with 11 positions matching TRBD1. Germline V gene sequence: CDR1 SQVTM, CDR2 ANQGSEA. V was pared by 5 bases and J by 8 bases, with 8 bases of the junction left unmatched. This CDR3 region has 14 residues. CDR3 amino acids: CSVQPGQGVYIQYF. DNA for the CDR3: TGCAGCGTTCAACCGGGACAGGGGGTGTACATTCAGTACTTC.

The chain uses TRBV25-1 and TRBJ1-2; 9 nucleotides align to TRBD1. The CDR3 sequence is 15 residues long. With 4 bases clipped from V and 1 base from J, the junction kept 4 bases outside the gene matches. CDR1 is MGHDK, CDR2 SYGVNS, per germline. CDR3 loop: CASSATGGLNYGYTF. CDR3 coding DNA: TGTGCCAGCAGTGCGACAGGGGGACTTAACTATGGCTACACCTTC.

The V gene is TRBV2, the J gene TRBJ2-2, with TRBD2 matching 8 bases. The CDR3 contains 15 residues. Germline assignment: CDR1 SNHLY and CDR2 FYNNEI. The trim removed 7 bases at V and 2 bases at J, leaving 6 bases unmatched. CDR3 protein: CASTTAGANTGELFF. In DNA, the CDR3 is TGTGCCAGCACTACAGCGGGGGCCAACACCGGGGAGCTGTTTTTT.

The V and J genes are TRBV7-9 and TRBJ2-7; TRBD2 aligns across 10 bases. V dropped 0 bases and J dropped 2; count of bases not matched to a gene: 4. This CDR3 region has 16 residues. CDR1 is SEHNR and CDR2 is FQNEAQ in the germline V gene (reference sequence). CDR3 sequence: CASSLATSGKTYEQYF. CDR3 in DNA: TGTGCCAGCAGCTTAGCCACTAGCGGGAAGACCTACGAGCAGTACTTC. Supplemented by reference TRBV7-9 and TRBJ2-7, the full variable domain reads DTGVSQNPRHKITKRGQNVTFRCDPISEHNRLYWYRQTLGQGPEFLTYFQNEAQLEKSRLLSDRFSAERPKGSFSTLEIQRTEQGDSAMYLCASSLATSGKTYEQYFGPGTRLTVT.

The chain employs TRBV27 and TRBJ2-3; TRBD2 might be the D (6 bases). V lost 7 bases and J lost 4, with 12 bases in between. The CDR3 length is 13 residues. Germline lookup yields CDR1 MNHEY and CDR2 SMNVEV (reference sequence). This chain's CDR3 is CASKESSADTQYF. In nucleotides, the CDR3 is TGTGCCAGCAAGGAGTCTAGCGCAGATACGCAGTATTTT.